One and the same sample provided the 19 T cell receptor beta chains below, sequenced in a study of T cell repertoires in cytomegalovirus infection. The antigens of these receptors remain unknown. MiXCR, applied by TCRdb to the reads, yields one record per CDR3 protein. The table shows about 920,000 distinct CDR3 sequences, with less than 40% occurring only once. The sample here was cultured CD8+ T cells from PBMCs, taken from culture after CMV antigen stimulation. The receptor source for this set is a human donor in good health (CMV status not recorded). Some clones in this sample may be carry-over from other donors' samples.

The chain uses TRBV2 and TRBJ2-7, with D uncertain. Trimming pared 7 bases from V and 2 bases from J, leaving 12 bases between. The germline CDR1 and CDR2 sequences are SNHLY and FYNNEI. The CDR3 contains 13 residues. DNA for the CDR3: TGTGCCAGCATAACAGCCCGACCCTACGAGCAGTACTTC. The encoded protein is CASITARPYEQYF.

This chain uses TRBV5-6 with TRBJ2-7; D not resolved. The CDR3 is made up of 13 amino acids. Germline V gives CDR1 SGHDT, CDR2 YYEEEE. With 1 base removed from V and 3 bases from J, the gap between germline ends came to 8 bases. CDR3 coding DNA: TGTGCCAGCAGCTTGTTCGGTTTCTACGAGCAGTACGTC. As protein: CASSLFGFYEQYV.

This clonotype occurred once. This chain uses TRBV27 with TRBJ2-5; TRBD1 or TRBD2 may be the D gene (5 bases each). Germline CDR1 and CDR2: MNHEY and SMNVEV (reference sequence). This CDR3 has 14 residues. The V end was cut by 5 bases, the J end by 7 bases, with 17 bases between. CDR3 protein: CASSDSGPDGTQYF. In DNA form, the CDR3 reads TGTGCCAGCAGTGATTCGGGGCCCGACGGGACCCAGTACTTC.

This clonotype turned up a few times. The rearrangement links TRBV12-3 or TRBV12-4 to TRBJ2-1; D is unclear. Deletions cut 3 bases from V and 2 bases from J, with 5 bases between. The CDR3 is made up of 13 amino acids. The CDR3: CASSFAPYNEQFF. CDR3 in DNA: TGTGCCAGCAGTTTCGCACCCTACAATGAGCAGTTCTTC.

This clonotype was counted at least ten times. The chain links TRBV7-6 to TRBJ2-7; 11 bases agree with TRBD2. CDR3 size: 23 residues. V lost 2 bases to trimming and J lost 2 bases; unmatched junction nucleotides: 26. CDR1 and CDR2 from the germline V gene are SGHVS and FNYEAQ. DNA for the CDR3: TGTGCCAGCAGCTTATTCGTCAATTCGGATTACAAGACCGGGACTAGCGGTCCCTACGAGCAGTACTTC. Its translation: CASSLFVNSDYKTGTSGPYEQYF.

In this sample, this clonotype turned up a few times. J is TRBJ2-1 and V is TRBV9, with a tentative D call TRBD1 (6 bases). CDR3 length equals 17 residues. CDR1 and CDR2 (germline): SGDLS, YYNGEE. Trimming took 0 bases from V and 2 from J, leaving 15 bases between them. CDR3 region: CASSVDSSGTTYNEQFF. CDR3 nucleotide sequence: TGTGCCAGCAGCGTAGATTCGTCAGGGACAACCTACAATGAGCAGTTCTTC.

The chain is built from TRBV6-2 or TRBV6-3 and TRBJ2-3; TRBD2 agrees at 10 bases. CDR1 MNHEY and CDR2 SVGEGT come from the germline V gene. This CDR3 is built from 15 residues. The junction had 5 bases not matched to a gene; V was cut back by 6 bases and J by 2 bases. CDR3: CASRRTSGPTDTQYF. The CDR3 DNA follows: TGTGCCAGCAGACGGACTAGCGGCCCCACAGATACGCAGTATTTT.

This clonotype came up a few times. V and J are TRBV27 and TRBJ1-2; D uncertain. CDR1 is MNHEY and CDR2 is SMNVEV in the germline V gene (reference sequence). V was shortened by 3 bases and J by 8 bases, with 13 bases between the two germline ends. CDR3 length: 13 amino acids. The CDR3 here is CASSFGLRQGYTF. CDR3 coding DNA: TGTGCCAGCAGTTTCGGACTCCGCCAGGGCTACACCTTC.

This clonotype showed up just a few times. V is TRBV6-2 or TRBV6-3 and J is TRBJ2-7, with a tentative D call TRBD1 (5 bases). V lost 7 bases and J lost 2, with 15 bases in between. Germline assignment: CDR1 MNHEY and CDR2 SVGEGT. The CDR3 totals 14 residues. CDR3 DNA sequence: TGTGCCAGCACCAGCCTCCAGGGCCCCTACGAGCAGTACGTC. This translates into CASTSLQGPYEQYV.

This clonotype was seen once. The chain carries TRBV14 and TRBJ1-1; weak D call: TRBD1 (5 bases). Germline CDR1 reads SGHDN; CDR2 reads FVKESK. Deletions cut 4 bases from V and 1 base from J, with 13 bases between. The length of the CDR3 is 15 residues. In DNA, the CDR3 is TGTGCCAGCAGCCGGACAAAAATGAGGAACACTGAAGCTTTCTTT. Its translation is CASSRTKMRNTEAFF.

This clonotype was seen only a few times. The chain employs TRBV27 and TRBJ1-1; possibly TRBD1 for D (6 bases). V was shortened by 11 bases and J by 5 bases, with 18 bases between the two germline ends. The CDR3 has 13 amino acids. Germline values: CDR1 MNHEY, CDR2 SMNVEV (reference sequence). The CDR3 nucleotides read TGTGCCTCTAAAGTGGGGGCCGGGACTGAAGCTTTCTTT. Translation gives CASKVGAGTEAFF.

In this sample, this clonotype turned up a few times. This chain connects TRBV12-3 or TRBV12-4 to TRBJ2-3; 7 positions agree with TRBD1. The CDR3 has 16 amino acids. Losses at the gene ends were 5 bases for V and 2 bases for J; bases not matched to a gene: 10. The CDR3 region has the DNA TGTGCCAGCAGTACCGGGACAGAGACGTTCACAGATACGCAGTATTTT. It translates to CASSTGTETFTDTQYF.

CDR3 residues: CSVEDRGSGGSLPYNEQFF. CDR3 in DNA: TGCAGCGTTGAAGATCGAGGGAGCGGGGGTTCTCTTCCCTACAATGAGCAGTTCTTC. The V and J genes are TRBV29-1 and TRBJ2-1; 8 bases map to TRBD2. Losses at the gene ends were 0 bases for V and 2 bases for J; bases not matched to a gene: 15. The CDR3 totals 19 residues. CDR1 and CDR2 (germline): SQVTM, ANQGSEA.

This clonotype appeared a few times. The J gene is TRBJ1-5, the V gene TRBV6-6, with 8 nucleotides matching TRBD1. This CDR3 has 15 residues. V lost 5 bases to trimming and J lost 6 bases; unmatched junction nucleotides: 9. The germline V gene encodes CDR1 MNHNY and CDR2 SVGAGI (reference sequence). CDR3 nucleotides: TGTGCCAGCAGTCACGACAGGGGACGAGGTCAGCCCCAGCATTTT. Its translation: CASSHDRGRGQPQHF.

The gene calls are TRBV5-5 and TRBJ1-2; 8 nucleotides line up with TRBD1. Germline loops: CDR1 SGHKS, CDR2 YYEKEE (reference sequence). The CDR3 is made up of 18 amino acids. The J segment lost 4 bases and the V segment lost 5 bases, leaving 19 bases of the junction unmatched. DNA of the CDR3: TGTGCCAGCAGTTTTCGGGACCTTTCGACAGGGGTCACCTATGGCTACACCTTC. Residues: CASSFRDLSTGVTYGYTF.

This clonotype turned up a few times. The genes are TRBV19 and TRBJ1-5; D is unresolved. Per the germline V gene, CDR1 is LNHDA and CDR2 is SQIVND (reference sequence). This CDR3 has 13 residues. With 3 bases removed from V and 3 bases from J, the gap between germline ends came to 6 bases. The DNA of the CDR3 is TGTGCCAGTAGTATGAGGACCAATCAGCCCCAGCATTTT. Translating it yields CASSMRTNQPQHF.

This clonotype was picked up a small number of times. J is TRBJ2-1 and V is TRBV3-1; 8 positions match TRBD2. The V gene's germline CDR1 is LGHDT and CDR2 YNNKEL (reference sequence). This CDR3 comprises 17 residues. J lost 0 bases, V lost 4 bases, and 8 bases had no gene match. The CDR3 loop reads CASSPTIRGGSYNEQFF. CDR3 coding DNA: TGTGCCAGCAGCCCTACCATCCGGGGGGGCTCCTACAATGAGCAGTTCTTC.

The CDR3 is CSVDHHGQLNTEAFF. DNA of the CDR3: TGCAGCGTTGATCATCACGGACAGTTGAACACTGAAGCTTTCTTT. The chain uses TRBV29-1 and TRBJ1-1, with D tentatively TRBD1 (6 bases). CDR3 length: 15 amino acids. With 3 bases removed from V and 0 bases from J, the gap between germline ends came to 14 bases. CDR1 SQVTM and CDR2 ANQGSEA come from the germline V gene.

This clonotype was counted a single time. The junction departs from the called germline gene at one end, perhaps through a read error. J is TRBJ2-6 and V is TRBV6-8; a possible D gene is TRBD1 (5 bases). The CDR3 totals 17 residues. From germline, CDR1 is MNHGY and CDR2 SAAAGT. This CDR3 is CASSYASTVAGAYVLTF. CDR3 sequence (DNA): TGTGCCAGCAGTTACGCCAGTACAGTGGCTGGGGCCTACGTCCTGACTTTC.